What follows is one T cell receptor beta chain and its context. Antigen: not known. The CDR3 length is 15 residues. The V and J ends lost 4 bases and 4 bases, in that order; junction bases with no gene match: 9. Germline V gene sequence: CDR1 MNHNY, CDR2 SVGAGI (reference sequence). Every TCR cDNA molecule carried a tag that served as a unique molecular identifier. TCRdb reprocessed the 5' RACE reads with MiXCR, giving one entry per CDR3 protein. The table has some 3,500 distinct CDR3 sequences, roughly 30% seen once. Time point denoted: sample taken at primary tumor resection. Samples came from around 70 TRACERx patients with untreated early-stage lung cancer. This sample was included in a study of spatial heterogeneity in lung cancer. Study-wide findings and caveats: Expanded intratumoral alpha and beta TCR counts tracked tumor mutation counts.

The receptor's source is a female donor with early-stage non-small cell lung cancer. V gene TRBV6-6 combines with J gene TRBJ2-5, with 7 positions matching TRBD1. The material was lung tumor tissue, obtained at surgery. CDR3 loop: CASSLQGEIGETQYF. The DNA for the CDR3 is TGTGCCAGCAGTTTGCAGGGGGAGATTGGAGAGACCCAGTACTTC.